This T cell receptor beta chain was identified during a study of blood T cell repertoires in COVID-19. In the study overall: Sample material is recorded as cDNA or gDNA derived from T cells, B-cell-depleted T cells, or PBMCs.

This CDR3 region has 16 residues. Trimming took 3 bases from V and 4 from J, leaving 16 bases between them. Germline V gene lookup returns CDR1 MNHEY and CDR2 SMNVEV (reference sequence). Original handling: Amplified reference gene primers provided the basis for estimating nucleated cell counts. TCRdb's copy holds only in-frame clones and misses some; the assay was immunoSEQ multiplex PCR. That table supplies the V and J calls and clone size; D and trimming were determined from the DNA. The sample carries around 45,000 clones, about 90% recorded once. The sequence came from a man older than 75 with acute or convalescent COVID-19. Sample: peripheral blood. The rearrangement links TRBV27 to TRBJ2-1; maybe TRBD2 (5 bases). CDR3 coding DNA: TGTGCCAGCAGTTTCCCCGAACCTCTAGCTTACAATGAGCAGTTCTTC. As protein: CASSFPEPLAYNEQFF.